The 7 T cell receptor beta chains reported below all come from one sample, sequenced in a study of immune characterization of retroperitoneal liposarcoma. MiXCR, run by TCRdb on the PCR reads, gives a single entry per CDR3 protein. The data show about 11,000 distinct CDR3 sequences, with over 25% seen just once and around 8% held by the top ten. Material: tumor tissue. These receptors all come from a male donor with retroperitoneal liposarcoma.

The chain couples TRBV5-3 to TRBJ2-4; 12 nucleotides agree with TRBD2. TRBV5-3 is noted as an ORF with a role that remains uncertain. The V and J ends lost 8 bases and 6 bases, in that order; junction bases with no gene match: 9. This CDR3 comprises 15 residues. Here the CDR3 reads CASSNPTSGRNIQYF. CDR3 DNA: TGTGCCAGCAGCAACCCGACTAGCGGGAGAAACATTCAGTACTTC.

Concerning this clonotype: This CDR3 fails to terminate in the conserved phenylalanine or tryptophan, so it likely reflects a read error. The DNA is left out, because the CDR3 cannot be placed on it with certainty; the CDR3 is given as TCRdb lists it. J is TRBJ2-6 and V is TRBV27; the D call in the table, TRBD2, was not verified against the DNA. The germline CDR1 and CDR2 sequences are MNHEY and SMNVEV (reference sequence). The CDR3 is 8 amino acids in total, end residues counted. The CDR3 loop reads CASRGLGI.

This clonotype showed up just once. The rearrangement uses TRBV12-3 or TRBV12-4 and TRBJ2-7; 13 nucleotides match TRBD2. The J call could be wrong; TRBJ2-5 is a better fit for the DNA end. The CDR3 runs to 21 residues. The CDR3 loop is CASSDPTSGRRGTQYQETQYF. In DNA, the CDR3 is TGTGCCAGCAGTGACCCGACTAGCGGGAGGCGGGGGACCCAGTACCAAGAGACCCAGTACTTC.

The chain employs TRBV6-6 and TRBJ2-5, with no clear D. CDR1 MNHNY and CDR2 SVGAGI come from the germline V gene (reference sequence). V was trimmed by 0 bases and J by 11 bases, leaving 16 bases between them. The CDR3 has 14 amino acids. This CDR3 reads CASSYSSASNEQYF. The DNA of the CDR3 is TGTGCCAGCAGTTACTCGTCAGCCAGCAATGAGCAGTACTTC.

The table lists this clonotype with a few counts. The junction departs from the called germline gene at one end, perhaps through a read error. V usage is TRBV6-1 and J usage is TRBJ2-1, with D unclear. The CDR3 has 14 amino acids. The germline V gene has CDR1 MNHNS and CDR2 SASEGT. The CDR3 region is CASSEALKSLSGHF. In DNA form, the CDR3 reads TGTGCCAGCAGTGAAGCGCTGAAGTCCCTGTCAGGCCACTTC.

The CDR3 spells CASSFRGNEQYF. The CDR3, as DNA: TGTGCCAGCAGTTTTCGGGGCAATGAGCAGTACTTC. This chain links TRBV27 with TRBJ2-3, with D tentatively TRBD1 or TRBD2 (5 bases each). The J call is uncertain, as TRBJ2-7 better fits the DNA end. The CDR3 runs to 12 residues. Germline CDR1 MNHEY, CDR2 SMNVEV (reference sequence).

This clonotype was counted ten times or more. The chain recombines TRBV5-5 with TRBJ2-1; 13 nucleotides match TRBD2. With the DNA end fitting TRBJ2-7 better, the J assignment may be wrong. Germline V gene lookup returns CDR1 SGHKS and CDR2 YYEKEE (reference sequence). There are 16 residues in the CDR3. CDR3 in amino acids: CASSPGLAGAYNEQYF. In DNA, the CDR3 is TGTGCCAGCAGCCCCGGACTAGCGGGGGCCTACAATGAGCAGTACTTC.